These T cell receptor beta chains were read from a single sample in a study of spatial heterogeneity in lung cancer. Each CDR3 protein is one row after TCRdb ran MiXCR on the 5' RACE reads. The table shows tens of thousands of distinct CDR3 sequences, with around 4.3% occurring only once. This material consisted of PBMCs, taken at surgery. Source of these receptors: a male donor with early-stage non-small cell lung cancer. CDR3s include the opening cysteine and the closing phenylalanine or tryptophan. D genes are given only for firm matches. Clone size is shown for a subset of rows, as once, few, many or a class of expanded clone.

clone size: few; D gene: -; J gene: TRBJ1-2; V gene: TRBV3-1; CDR3 protein: CASSQDGSLGGYTF; CDR3 DNA: TGTGCCAGCAGCCAAGATGGATCCTTAGGGGGCTACACCTTC
clone size: many; D gene: -; J gene: TRBJ2-1; V gene: TRBV9; CDR3 protein: CASSVFPSPAYNEQFF; CDR3 DNA: TGTGCCAGCAGCGTATTCCCATCCCCGGCGTACAATGAGCAGTTCTTC
clone size: many; D gene: -; J gene: TRBJ2-6; V gene: TRBV23-1; CDR3 protein: CASSQQLSSGANVLTF; CDR3 DNA: TGCGCCAGCAGTCAACAACTTTCCTCTGGGGCCAACGTCCTGACTTTC
clone size: many; D gene: -; J gene: TRBJ2-7; V gene: TRBV12-3/TRBV12-4; CDR3 protein: CASSLDRRVEYF; CDR3 DNA: TGTGCCAGCAGTTTGGATCGCAGGGTAGAGTACTTC
clone size: medium-sized; D gene: -; J gene: TRBJ2-7; V gene: TRBV29-1; CDR3 protein: CSAQGGSGRYSYEQYF; CDR3 DNA: TGCAGCGCCCAGGGGGGAAGCGGGAGATACTCCTACGAGCAGTACTTC
clone size: medium-sized; D gene: -; J gene: TRBJ2-2; V gene: TRBV12-3/TRBV12-4; CDR3 protein: CASSLFSGTGELFF; CDR3 DNA: TGTGCCAGCAGTTTGTTCTCTGGCACCGGGGAGCTGTTTTTT
clone size: many; D gene: TRBD1; J gene: TRBJ1-5; V gene: TRBV20-1; CDR3 protein: CSAGQGVRQPQHF; CDR3 DNA: TGCAGCGCGGGACAGGGAGTTCGTCAGCCCCAGCATTTT
clone size: large; D gene: -; J gene: TRBJ2-7; V gene: TRBV27; CDR3 protein: CASSSTGDYEQYF; CDR3 DNA: TGTGCCAGCAGTTCGACCGGGGACTACGAGCAGTACTTC
clone size: many; D gene: -; J gene: TRBJ2-7; V gene: TRBV30; CDR3 protein: CAWSAQGYEQYF; CDR3 DNA: TGTGCCTGGAGTGCCCAGGGCTACGAGCAGTACTTC
clone size: many; D gene: -; J gene: TRBJ1-1; V gene: TRBV29-1; CDR3 protein: CSGRGQLMNTEAFF; CDR3 DNA: TGCAGCGGCCGGGGGCAGCTCATGAACACTGAAGCTTTCTTT
clone size: -; D gene: TRBD2; J gene: TRBJ2-7; V gene: TRBV20-1; CDR3 protein: CSAELAGGYEQYF; CDR3 DNA: TGCAGTGCCGAGCTAGCGGGAGGCTACGAGCAGTACTTC
clone size: many; D gene: -; J gene: TRBJ2-2; V gene: TRBV5-6; CDR3 protein: CASSLVVNTGELFF; CDR3 DNA: TGTGCCAGCAGCTTGGTGGTGAACACCGGGGAGCTGTTTTTT
clone size: few; D gene: -; J gene: TRBJ2-1; V gene: TRBV7-7; CDR3 protein: CASSFSGTGLNEQFF; CDR3 DNA: TGTGCTAGCAGCTTTTCGGGGACCGGCCTCAATGAGCAGTTCTTC
clone size: many; D gene: TRBD2; J gene: TRBJ2-7; V gene: TRBV3-1; CDR3 protein: CASSLLAGVSYEQYF; CDR3 DNA: TGTGCCAGCAGTCTACTAGCGGGAGTATCCTACGAGCAGTACTTC
clone size: medium-sized; D gene: -; J gene: TRBJ1-1; V gene: TRBV12-3/TRBV12-4; CDR3 protein: CASSFGEGTEAFF; CDR3 DNA: TGTGCCAGCAGTTTCGGGGAAGGCACTGAAGCTTTCTTT
clone size: many; D gene: -; J gene: TRBJ1-4; V gene: TRBV7-9; CDR3 protein: CASSLAAGRQLFF; CDR3 DNA: TGTGCCAGCAGCTTAGCGGCAGGCAGGCAACTGTTTTTT
clone size: many; D gene: TRBD1; J gene: TRBJ1-1; V gene: TRBV6-5; CDR3 protein: CASSWGTGEAFF; CDR3 DNA: TGTGCCAGCAGTTGGGGGACAGGGGAAGCTTTCTTT
clone size: many; D gene: -; J gene: TRBJ1-1; V gene: TRBV2; CDR3 protein: CASSVRLLNTEAFF; CDR3 DNA: TGTGCCAGCAGTGTCAGGCTTTTGAACACTGAAGCTTTCTTT
clone size: many; D gene: TRBD2; J gene: TRBJ2-3; V gene: TRBV20-1; CDR3 protein: CSARVSGSEDTQYF; CDR3 DNA: TGCAGTGCTAGAGTTAGCGGGAGTGAAGATACGCAGTATTTT
clone size: many; D gene: -; J gene: TRBJ1-4; V gene: TRBV7-2; CDR3 protein: CASSPPGPTATNEKLFF; CDR3 DNA: TGTGCCAGCAGCCCACCGGGACCGACAGCAACTAATGAAAAACTGTTTTTT
clone size: many; D gene: -; J gene: TRBJ1-1; V gene: TRBV6-6; CDR3 protein: CASSYGHANTEAFF; CDR3 DNA: TGTGCCAGCAGTTACGGACACGCGAACACTGAAGCTTTCTTT
clone size: -; D gene: -; J gene: TRBJ1-5; V gene: TRBV28; CDR3 protein: CASSLWTGAGPQHF; CDR3 DNA: TGTGCCAGCAGTTTATGGACAGGCGCGGGGCCCCAGCATTTT
clone size: many; D gene: -; J gene: TRBJ1-4; V gene: TRBV30; CDR3 protein: CAWSAPATNEKLFF; CDR3 DNA: TGTGCCTGGAGTGCCCCAGCAACTAATGAAAAACTGTTTTTT
clone size: many; D gene: -; J gene: TRBJ2-5; V gene: TRBV6-5; CDR3 protein: CASSTGTWETQYF; CDR3 DNA: TGTGCCAGCAGTACTGGGACATGGGAGACCCAGTACTTC
clone size: -; D gene: TRBD1; J gene: TRBJ2-7; V gene: TRBV19; CDR3 protein: CASKLTGQAYEQYF; CDR3 DNA: TGTGCCAGTAAGTTAACAGGACAGGCCTACGAGCAGTACTTC
clone size: many; D gene: -; J gene: TRBJ2-7; V gene: TRBV30; CDR3 protein: CAWSLVGEQYF; CDR3 DNA: TGTGCCTGGAGTTTGGTCGGGGAGCAGTACTTC
clone size: few; D gene: -; J gene: TRBJ2-4; V gene: TRBV6-1; CDR3 protein: CASSEARGAKNIQYF; CDR3 DNA: TGTGCCAGCAGTGAAGCTCGGGGAGCCAAAAACATTCAGTACTTC
clone size: medium-sized; D gene: -; J gene: TRBJ2-1; V gene: TRBV19; CDR3 protein: CASSPSDFSEQFF; CDR3 DNA: TGTGCCAGTAGTCCCTCGGACTTCTCTGAGCAGTTCTTC
clone size: many; D gene: TRBD1; J gene: TRBJ1-2; V gene: TRBV7-9; CDR3 protein: CASSNRGVRDGYTF; CDR3 DNA: TGTGCCAGCAGCAACAGGGGGGTAAGGGACGGCTACACCTTC
clone size: few; D gene: -; J gene: TRBJ1-1; V gene: TRBV9; CDR3 protein: CASSPRPFATEAFF; CDR3 DNA: TGTGCCAGCAGCCCGCGACCCTTTGCCACTGAAGCTTTCTTT
clone size: few; D gene: -; J gene: TRBJ2-1; V gene: TRBV7-9; CDR3 protein: CASSLPALNEQFF; CDR3 DNA: TGTGCCAGCAGCTTACCTGCCCTAAATGAGCAGTTCTTC
clone size: many; D gene: -; J gene: TRBJ2-3; V gene: TRBV6-5; CDR3 protein: CASSSSLTRDTQYF; CDR3 DNA: TGTGCCAGCAGTTCCTCACTAACTCGCGATACGCAGTATTTT
clone size: few; D gene: TRBD1; J gene: TRBJ2-7; V gene: TRBV6-5; CDR3 protein: CASSYTPSGQGRNEQYF; CDR3 DNA: TGTGCCAGCAGTTACACCCCCTCGGGACAGGGCCGGAACGAGCAGTACTTC
clone size: many; D gene: -; J gene: TRBJ2-5; V gene: TRBV27; CDR3 protein: CASSLGPGSGQETQYF; CDR3 DNA: TGTGCCAGCAGTTTGGGGCCCGGGTCGGGACAAGAGACCCAGTACTTC